These 16 T cell receptor beta chains were all obtained from the same sample, sequenced in a study of shared clonotypes between healthy human individuals. Repertoires were generated with immunoSEQ multiplex PCR, while TCRdb's copy carries only in-frame clones and drops some. The sample shows millions of clones, 90% to 95% of them seen only once. Sequences were obtained from naive CD4+ T cells from PBMCs. Stated subset: CD45RA+ positively selected. These TCRs come from a man between 18 and 29 years old in good health. Some clones in this sample may be carry-over from other donors' samples.

The V and J genes are TRBV6-5 and TRBJ2-3, with TRBD1 matching over 7 bases. V shed 6 bases, J shed 13 bases, and the junction held 10 bases outside the gene matches. The germline CDR1 and CDR2 sequences are MNHEY and SVGAGI. The CDR3 loop spans 12 amino acids. The CDR3 DNA reads TGTGCCAGCAGCCTTTACAGGGGCCAGGAGTATTTT. Its protein product is CASSLYRGQEYF.

CDR3 bases: TGCGCCAGCAGCTCGGATCCGGGAGGCGGGACCCAGTACTTC. Translation gives CASSSDPGGGTQYF. V gene TRBV5-1 combines with J gene TRBJ2-5, with 7 bases fitting TRBD2. Per the germline V gene, CDR1 is SGHRS and CDR2 is YFSETQ. The CDR3 sequence is 14 residues long. With 3 bases clipped from V and 7 bases from J, the junction kept 9 bases outside the gene matches.

This chain joins TRBV4-1 and TRBJ2-3; D unresolved. This CDR3 region has 14 residues. Trimming pared 2 bases from V and 6 bases from J, leaving 12 bases between. Per germline, CDR1 MGHRA and CDR2 YSYEKL. Here the CDR3 reads CASSQLTVLDTQYF. Here the CDR3 DNA reads TGCGCCAGCAGCCAACTTACCGTGCTGGATACGCAGTATTTT.

The CDR3 region is CATAGFQETQYF. In DNA form, the CDR3 reads TGTGCCACCGCAGGGTTCCAAGAGACCCAGTACTTC. The gene calls are TRBV19 and TRBJ2-5; TRBD1 might be the D (5 bases). V lost 10 bases, J lost 1 base, and 10 bases lay in between. The CDR3 length is 12 residues. Germline CDR1 LNHDA, CDR2 SQIVND (reference sequence).

Details on this clone: A junction boundary mismatches the germline segment, possibly from a read error. The rearrangement links TRBV6-5 to TRBJ1-2; 7 positions agree with TRBD1. The CDR3 consists of 15 residues. The V gene's germline CDR1 is MNHEY and CDR2 SVGAGI. CDR3 amino acids: CASSYKGARNNGYTF. CDR3 coding DNA: TGTGCCAGCAGTTACAAGGGGGCGCGTAACAATGGCTACACCTTC.

In its sample, this clone was seen once. The V call is TRBV18, the J call TRBJ2-3, with D perhaps TRBD2 (5 bases). V lost 3 bases to trimming and J lost 0 bases, with 16 bases between them. CDR1 and CDR2 from the germline V gene are KGHSH and LQKENI. CDR3 size: 17 residues. As DNA, the CDR3 is TGTGCCAGCTCACCTCCTAAGAGCGGAGCTAGCACAGATACGCAGTATTTT. Translated: CASSPPKSGASTDTQYF.

A note on this clone: Other DNA sequences from this sample encode an identical CDR3 as well. J is TRBJ2-5 and V is TRBV7-9; 7 bases are shared with TRBD1. Trimming at V came to 1 base and at J to 2 bases, leaving 4 bases not matched to a gene. From germline, CDR1 is SEHNR and CDR2 FQNEAQ (reference sequence). This CDR3 spans 15 amino acids. CDR3 nucleotides: TGTGCCAGCAGCTTAGGGACAGGCTTTCAAGAGACCCAGTACTTC. As protein: CASSLGTGFQETQYF.

V and J are TRBV5-1 and TRBJ2-5, with TRBD1 matching over 7 bases. The CDR3 has 19 amino acids. Germline-derived CDR1 and CDR2 are SGHRS and YFSETQ. After removal of 4 bases from V and 0 bases from J, the junction contained 18 bases not matched to a gene. The CDR3 bases are TGCGCCAGCAGCCAAACAGGGGAAAATTTCCTTTGGTACCAAGAGACCCAGTACTTC. Translated: CASSQTGENFLWYQETQYF.

Concerning this clone: Other DNA sequences in the same sample also yield this CDR3. The V gene is TRBV28, the J gene TRBJ2-1, with D unclear. This CDR3 has 12 amino acids. Per germline, CDR1 MDHEN and CDR2 SYDVKM. V dropped 2 bases and J dropped 7 bases, with 6 bases sitting between them. CDR3 in DNA: TGTGCCAGCAGTTTACTAGGGAATGAGCAGTTCTTC. Protein: CASSLLGNEQFF. The full variable domain, rest sourced from reference TRBV28 and TRBJ2-1, is DVKVTQSSRYLVKRTGEKVFLECVQDMDHENMFWYRQDPGLGLRLIYFSYDVKMKEKGDIPEGYSVSREKKERFSLILESASTNQTSMYLCASSLLGNEQFFGPGTRLTVL.

The chain uses TRBV25-1 and TRBJ2-7, with 7 bases aligning to TRBD1. Germline loops: CDR1 MGHDK, CDR2 SYGVNS. The trim removed 7 bases at V and 3 bases at J, leaving 3 bases unmatched. This CDR3 spans 12 amino acids. Here the CDR3 DNA reads TGTGCCAGCACCAGGGACAGCTACGAGCAGTACTTC. Amino acid sequence: CASTRDSYEQYF.

The chain carries TRBV6-4 and TRBJ2-3; D uncertain. The germline V and J ends were trimmed by 2 bases and 5 bases, with 5 bases remaining between them. From germline, CDR1 is MRHNA and CDR2 SNTAGT. The CDR3 has 12 amino acids. DNA for the CDR3: TGTGCCAGCAGTGACGGGGTAGATACGCAGTATTTT. This translates into CASSDGVDTQYF.

This chain joins TRBV6-1 and TRBJ1-1; 8 bases are shared with TRBD1. The CDR3 loop spans 15 amino acids. Trimming took 4 bases from V and 1 from J; bases not matched to a gene: 5. Per the germline V gene, CDR1 is MNHNS and CDR2 is SASEGT. The CDR3 reads CASSAHGQGNTEAFF. CDR3 sequence (DNA): TGTGCCAGCAGTGCCCATGGACAGGGGAACACTGAAGCTTTCTTT.

The chain has TRBV10-1 and TRBJ2-7, with TRBD2 matching 12 bases. The CDR3 is made up of 17 amino acids. Germline V gives CDR1 WNHNN, CDR2 SYGVQD (reference sequence). J was trimmed by 6 bases and V by 6 bases; bases with no gene match: 15. The DNA for the CDR3 is TGCGCCAGCAGGCCCACTAGCGGGAGGAAAACGAGCCGCGAGCAGTACTTC. This sequence encodes CASRPTSGRKTSREQYF.

CDR3 residues: CASSLTPASNTEAFF. The CDR3 DNA is TGCGCCAGCAGCTTGACACCAGCCTCGAACACTGAAGCTTTCTTT. The V call is TRBV5-1, the J call TRBJ1-1; D uncertain. Germline V gene lookup returns CDR1 SGHRS and CDR2 YFSETQ. This CDR3 is built from 15 residues. Trimming pared 1 base from V and 1 base from J, leaving 11 bases between.

CDR3 in amino acids: CASSQVRGGGPSGRGSNEQYF. In DNA, the CDR3 is TGTGCCAGCAGCCAAGTGCGTGGAGGGGGCCCTAGCGGGAGAGGATCTAACGAGCAGTACTTC. V is TRBV4-2 and J is TRBJ2-7; TRBD2 aligns across 10 bases. The CDR3 runs 21 residues. CDR1 and CDR2 from the germline V gene are LGHNA and YNFKEQ. Germline trimming cut 1 base from V and 5 bases from J; bases unmatched to any gene: 23.

The chain couples TRBV10-2 to TRBJ2-2, with D perhaps matching TRBD1 (6 bases). Looked up from germline, CDR1 is WSHSY and CDR2 is SAAADI. V shed 7 bases and J shed 0 bases, with 9 bases lying between them. This CDR3 contains 14 residues. This chain's CDR3 is CASKAGANTGELFF. The CDR3 DNA reads as TGCGCCAGCAAGGCAGGGGCGAACACCGGGGAGCTGTTTTTT.